The source of this TCR beta chain is a study of blood T cells in healthy people across ages. A second PCR, run for about 6 to 11 cycles, used a sample-barcoded 5' primer plus a J-beta primer mix. MiXCR, run by TCRdb on the 5' RACE reads, gives a single entry per CDR3 protein. Among around 1.5 million distinct CDR3 sequences listed, 55% to 75% were seen once. Findings and caveats of the study: Percentage of naive T cells showed a strong correlation with TCR beta diversity.

The trim removed 5 bases at V and 4 bases at J, leaving 5 bases unmatched. CDR3 length equals 14 residues. A word on this clonotype: Its antigen is unknown.

The rearrangement joins TRBV12-3 or TRBV12-4 to TRBJ2-1; TRBD2 matches 7 bases. The receptor was isolated from a man younger than 30 in good health. Sequencing was performed on blood. Here the CDR3 reads CASSTRTRYNEQFF. The CDR3 nucleotides read TGTGCCAGCAGTACTCGGACTAGGTACAATGAGCAGTTCTTC.